This T cell receptor beta chain was sequenced in a study of cytomegalovirus exposure and HLA in healthy donors. At the level of the study: T cells numbering about 180 million yielded some 110 million unique TCR beta sequences in an earlier analysis. Out of several hundred genotyped donors, around 80% belonged to the Caucasian-associated ancestry cluster. Points from the study as a whole: Fewer N-insertions than the 666-donor mean were reportedly shown by an Asian-associated ancestry cluster in a later analysis.

About this clone: As yet, its antigen is unknown.

Use of 60 Vbeta and 13 Jbeta primers characterized the PCR. Sequencing was performed with immunoSEQ multiplex PCR; in TCRdb, only in-frame clones are kept and a portion is missing. The table has roughly 140,000 clones, roughly 80% seen once. All the people who gave samples were healthy bone marrow donors. This CDR3 has 16 amino acids. The J segment lost 4 bases and the V segment lost 6 bases, leaving 15 bases of the junction unmatched. Per the germline V gene, CDR1 is ENHRY and CDR2 is SYGVKD. The receptor was derived from a man in his forties in good health and CMV-seropositive. The sequenced sample consisted of PBMCs. The chain recombines TRBV10-3 with TRBJ2-7, with TRBD2 matching over 7 bases. CDR3 coding DNA: TGTGCCATCAGCGGATCGAAAGGACTAGGGGCTTACGAGCAGTACTTC. Protein sequence: CAISGSKGLGAYEQYF.